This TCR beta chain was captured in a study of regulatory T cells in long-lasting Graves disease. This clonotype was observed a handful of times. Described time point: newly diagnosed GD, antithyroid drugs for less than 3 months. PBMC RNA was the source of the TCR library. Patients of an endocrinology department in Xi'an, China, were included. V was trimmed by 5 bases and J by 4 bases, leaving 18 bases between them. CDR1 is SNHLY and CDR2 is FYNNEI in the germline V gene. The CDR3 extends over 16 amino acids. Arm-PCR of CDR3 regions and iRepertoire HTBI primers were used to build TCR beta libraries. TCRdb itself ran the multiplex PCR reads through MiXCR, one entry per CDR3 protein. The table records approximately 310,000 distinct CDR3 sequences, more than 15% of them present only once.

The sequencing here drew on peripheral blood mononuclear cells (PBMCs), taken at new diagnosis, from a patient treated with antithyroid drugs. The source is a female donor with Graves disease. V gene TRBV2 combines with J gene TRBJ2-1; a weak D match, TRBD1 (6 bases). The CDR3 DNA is TGTGCCAGCAGTTCTTGGGGGCGAGCCGGATACAATGAGCAGTTCTTC. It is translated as CASSSWGRAGYNEQFF. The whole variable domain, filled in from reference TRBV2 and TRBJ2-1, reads EPEVTQTPSHQVTQMGQEVILRCVPISNHLYFYWYRQILGQKVEFLVSFYNNEISEKSEIFDDQFSVERPDGSNFTLKIRSTKLEDSAMYFCASSSWGRAGYNEQFFGPGTRLTVL.